This TCR beta chain was identified in a study of T cells after yellow fever vaccination. Study findings and constraints: Sorted repertoires could include abundant contaminating clonotypes from bulk cells. Booster sampling recovered most clones from primary vaccination (under 97% CD4, roughly 88% CD8). Clonotypes found in both CD4 and CD8 compartments made up a small share.

They built TCR cDNA with 5'RACE template switching, a step that put in a universal primer site and UMIs. TCRdb used MiXCR to reprocess the 5' RACE reads, holding one entry per CDR3 protein. The sample comprises around 310,000 distinct CDR3 sequences, approximately 4.2% of which are singletons, and 24% rests with the top ten. The germline V gene encodes CDR1 SEHNR and CDR2 FQNEAQ (reference sequence). The CDR3 loop spans 16 amino acids. V was pared by 3 bases and J by 8 bases, with 22 bases between. This clonotype was seen ten or more times. The antigen remains unidentified. The chain links TRBV7-9 to TRBJ1-2; D is perhaps TRBD1 (5 bases). The sample consisted of PBMCs, taken 5 days after the yellow fever booster vaccination. This clonotype was obtained from a man younger than 35 who received the YFV17D yellow fever vaccine. CDR3 DNA sequence: TGTGCCAGCAGCTTGCAGGTTGAACCAGCAGGGTACGGCTACACCTTC. Translating it yields CASSLQVEPAGYGYTF.